This T cell receptor beta chain appears in the sequencing data of a study of T cell repertoires in cytomegalovirus infection. Study details: An indication of both CMV infection and matching HLA type came from public TCR beta signatures.

TCRdb reanalysed the reads using MiXCR and keeps one entry per CDR3 protein. The sample has some 120,000 distinct CDR3 sequences, around 32% seen once; the top ten hold 58%. Study conclusions and caveats: CMV-specific TCR beta clonotypes restricted by HLA-C were the ones dominating the ex vivo response. Accumulated public TCR beta family frequency recognized individuals carrying CMV together with the relevant HLA.

Per germline, CDR1 MNHEY and CDR2 SMNVEV (reference sequence). Losses at the gene ends were 2 bases for V and 0 bases for J; bases not matched to a gene: 13. The CDR3 covers 20 residues. This clonotype came up a few times. The antigen is unknown. The chain combines TRBV27 with TRBJ1-4; TRBD1 agrees at 9 bases. The TCR originated in a human donor in good health (CMV status not recorded). Some clones in this sample may be carry-over from other donors' samples. The starting material was CD8+ T cells from cultured PBMCs, obtained from culture after CMV antigen stimulation. This chain's CDR3 is CASSLRTQGAIPSTNEKLFF. In DNA form, the CDR3 reads TGTGCCAGCAGTTTACGAACACAGGGGGCAATTCCCTCAACTAATGAAAAACTGTTTTTT.